This record looks at one T cell receptor beta chain sequence and its context. Its specificity is not known. The sample originates from a study of PD-1 blockade in classical Hodgkin lymphoma. Study-level findings and limits: By cycle point C4D1, TCR diversity had risen significantly in CD4+ cells (but not CD8+ cells). Exclusion covered patients beginning nivolumab under 1 year post-ASCT.

Generated by immunoSEQ multiplex PCR, the TCRdb table keeps only in-frame clones and is missing some. Of around 60,000 clones detected, more than 70% appear once; the ten largest clones hold more than 5%. Following autologous stem cell transplantation, relapse occurred in every patient, and exposure to brentuximab vedotin varied. V was clipped by 4 bases and J by 1 base, with 11 bases between them. The CDR3 is 14 amino acids. Germline V gene lookup returns CDR1 SGHRS and CDR2 YFSETQ. The TCR sequence derives from a human donor with classical Hodgkin lymphoma. V is TRBV5-1 and J is TRBJ2-5; D may be TRBD1 or TRBD2 (5 bases each). Here the sequenced sample was peripheral blood mononuclear cells (PBMCs), taken before the second cycle of nivolumab. This chain's CDR3 is CASSTWDGQETQYF. CDR3 sequence (DNA): TGCGCCAGCAGCACCTGGGACGGCCAAGAGACCCAGTACTTC.